Below, 7 T cell receptor beta chains from the same sample are listed, as sequenced in a study of blood T cell repertoires in COVID-19. Profiling relied on immunoSEQ multiplex PCR, and the TCRdb table lists in-frame clones only, not all of them. The sample contains more than 150,000 clones, less than 90% of which appear only once. The material sequenced was peripheral blood. The receptors shown here come from a man between 65 and 85 years old with active or convalescent COVID-19.

This clone was seen once. The V and J genes are TRBV18 and TRBJ2-3; 9 bases align to TRBD2. J lost 6 bases, V lost 1 base, and 5 bases had no gene match. The germline V gene has CDR1 KGHSH and CDR2 LQKENI. The CDR3 sequence is 15 residues long. CDR3 DNA: TGTGCCAGCTCACCACGGCGGGGGGGCCAGGATACGCAGTATTTT. It specifies CASSPRRGGQDTQYF.

V is TRBV2 and J is TRBJ2-5, with D possibly matching TRBD2 (5 bases). The germline V gene has CDR1 SNHLY and CDR2 FYNNEI. The CDR3 has 16 amino acids. The germline V and J ends were trimmed by 5 bases and 4 bases, with 20 bases remaining between them. The CDR3: CASSRTPEAGGETQYF. CDR3 nucleotide sequence: TGTGCCAGCAGTCGGACCCCGGAGGCCGGAGGAGAGACCCAGTACTTC.

V gene TRBV19 combines with J gene TRBJ2-1; TRBD1 matches at 10 bases. Trimming at V came to 5 bases and at J to 4 bases, leaving 20 bases not matched to a gene. The CDR3 spans 20 residues. Germline V gene sequence: CDR1 LNHDA, CDR2 SQIVND (reference sequence). This CDR3 reads CASSFLPSFIRDRGYNEQFF. The CDR3 DNA follows: TGTGCCAGTAGTTTTCTCCCATCCTTTATCCGGGACAGGGGTTACAATGAGCAGTTCTTC.

The chain employs TRBV4-3 and TRBJ2-1, with TRBD2 identical over 7 bases. CDR1 is LGHNA and CDR2 is YSLEER in the germline V gene. This CDR3 is 15 amino acids long. V gave up 3 bases and J gave up 3 bases; unmatched junction bases: 5. This CDR3 is CASSQSSGGYNEQFF. The CDR3 coding sequence is TGCGCCAGCAGCCAGAGTTCGGGAGGCTACAATGAGCAGTTCTTC.

The sample holds a few counts of this clone. V and J are TRBV19 and TRBJ2-2; D may be TRBD1 (6 bases). This CDR3 contains 15 residues. Trimming removed 8 bases at V and 3 bases at J, with 16 bases between. Germline V CDR1 and CDR2: LNHDA, SQIVND (reference sequence). CDR3 residues: CASLPYRAYTGELFF. In nucleotides, the CDR3 is TGTGCCAGTCTGCCTTACAGGGCATACACCGGGGAGCTGTTTTTT.

The chain couples TRBV5-1 to TRBJ2-1; D perhaps matches TRBD1 (7 bases). This CDR3 is 16 amino acids long. Deletions cut 5 bases from V and 3 bases from J, with 18 bases between. CDR1 SGHRS and CDR2 YFSETQ come from the germline V gene. Written as DNA, the CDR3 is TGCGCCAGCAGGAGGGGGCAGCGGGTCATCTACAATGAGCAGTTCTTC. Residues: CASRRGQRVIYNEQFF.

This clone has just one count. This chain links TRBV29-1 with TRBJ1-5; the match to TRBD1 covers 8 bases. Trimming removed 6 bases from V and 4 bases from J; junction bases left unmatched: 8. CDR3 length: 14 amino acids. Germline V gene data show CDR1 as SQVTM and CDR2 as ANQGSEA. The CDR3 coding sequence is TGCAGCGTGGGACAGGCCGGGGGGAATCAGCCCCAGCATTTT. This sequence encodes CSVGQAGGNQPQHF.